These 8 T cell receptor beta chains came from one sample sequenced in a study of shared clonotypes between healthy human individuals (dated by TCRdb to 2020 to 2021). Receptor libraries were prepared by the immunoSEQ multiplex PCR assay. Imported from immuneACCESS, the table was reduced by TCRdb to in-frame sequences with V and J called. These copies leave out some clones; in studies compared against another copy, an unresolved V gene accounts for under half, and the cause of the remainder is not known. This sample gives roughly 500,000 clones in total; roughly four fifths of them show up just once. 10% to 15% of the sample belongs to the ten largest clones. Sequencing input: PBMCs. Source of these receptors: a woman aged 40 to 50 in good health. Some clones in this sample may be carry-over from other donors' samples.

This clone was picked up a small number of times. The chain joins TRBV9 to TRBJ2-5; 11 bases line up with TRBD2. Trimming at V came to 0 bases and at J to 1 base, leaving 8 bases not matched to a gene. In germline, CDR1 is SGDLS, CDR2 YYNGEE. There are 18 residues in the CDR3. The CDR3 bases are TGTGCCAGCAGCGTAGCCCTGACTAGCGGGAACCTCCAAGAGACCCAGTACTTC. Its translation: CASSVALTSGNLQETQYF.

This clone was recorded many times. Other DNA sequences in the same sample also yield this CDR3. This chain uses TRBV11-2 with TRBJ2-7, with D perhaps TRBD2 (5 bases). V was trimmed by 4 bases and J by 2 bases, leaving 18 bases between them. From germline, CDR1 is SGHAT and CDR2 FQNNGV. The CDR3 has 16 amino acids. The CDR3 DNA follows: TGTGCCAGCAGCTCCTATCCACGGGGTGCAACCTACGAGCAGTACTTC. Translation gives CASSSYPRGATYEQYF. Variable domain in full (rest from reference TRBV11-2 and TRBJ2-7): EAGVAQSPRYKIIEKRQSVAFWCNPISGHATLYWYQQILGQGPKLLIQFQNNGVVDDSQLPKDRFSAERLKGVDSTLKIQPAKLEDSAVYLCASSSYPRGATYEQYFGPGTRLTVT.

The chain is built from TRBV7-8 and TRBJ1-3; TRBD1 might be the D (5 bases). V was shortened by 5 bases and J by 1 base, with 9 bases between the two germline ends. This CDR3 contains 14 residues. The germline gives CDR1 SGHVS, CDR2 FQNEAQ. The CDR3 DNA sequence: TGTGCCAGCAGCGCTAGGGGATCTGGAAACACCATATATTTT. This translates into CASSARGSGNTIYF.

V usage is TRBV9 and J usage is TRBJ2-7; 7 bases fit TRBD2. V was pared by 1 base and J by 2 bases, with 6 bases of the junction left unmatched. The CDR3 length is 15 residues. The germline CDR1 and CDR2 sequences are SGDLS and YYNGEE. The chain's CDR3 is CASSVSSSGPYEQYF. CDR3 DNA: TGTGCCAGCAGCGTATCGTCTAGCGGACCCTACGAGCAGTACTTC.

This clone was observed a few times. Within the sample, other DNA sequences also encode this same CDR3. The chain is built from TRBV27 and TRBJ2-7; D remains unclear. The germline V and J ends were trimmed by 1 base and 5 bases, with 0 bases remaining between them. Germline loops: CDR1 MNHEY, CDR2 SMNVEV (reference sequence). The CDR3 loop spans 10 amino acids. The CDR3, as DNA: TGTGCCAGCAGTTTATACGAGCAGTACTTC. It is translated as CASSLYEQYF.

On this clone itself: At one end, the junction sequence differs from germline, possibly due to a read error. The J gene is TRBJ2-3, the V gene TRBV7-2; 7 bases fit TRBD1. Germline-derived CDR1 and CDR2 are SGHTA and FQGNSA. The CDR3 spans 14 residues. CDR3: CASSLRGRTDTQYF. Here the CDR3 DNA reads TGTGCCAGCAGCTTAAGGGGGCGCACGGATACGCAGTATTTT.

This chain uses TRBV28 with TRBJ2-2; the D is unclear. The V gene lost 7 bases and the J gene lost 1 base, with 7 bases spanning the gap. The CDR3 has 13 residues. From germline, CDR1 is MDHEN and CDR2 SYDVKM. CDR3 sequence (DNA): TGTGCCAGCATCCTCGGGAACACCGGGGAGCTGTTTTTT. Protein product: CASILGNTGELFF.

The J gene is TRBJ2-7, the V gene TRBV11-2, with D unclear. V was pared by 5 bases and J by 0 bases, with 8 bases between. CDR3 length: 13 residues. Germline V gene lookup returns CDR1 SGHAT and CDR2 FQNNGV. The CDR3 is CASSQSHSYEQYF. DNA for the CDR3: TGTGCCAGCAGCCAGAGTCACTCCTACGAGCAGTACTTC.